The entry below gives a single T cell receptor (beta chain) sequence along with its context. The specificity of this receptor is unknown. Base quality data are lacking; no much larger clone is found one base away. Library creation used the immunoSEQ multiplex PCR assay. This immuneACCESS table, as held by TCRdb, lists in-frame sequences with V and J called but not all clones. Of the missing ones, under half trace to an unresolved V gene in checked studies; the others have no known cause. In this sample the table shows just over 15,000 clones, around 83% of which occur a single time. 17% of the sample is held by the ten biggest clonotypes. The entry originates in a study of T cell changes during pregnancy in multiple sclerosis (dated by TCRdb to the late 2010s). About the investigation overall: The study examined how the T cell repertoire changed over the course of pregnancy in women with multiple sclerosis.

V and J lose 1 base and 3 bases, and a span of 14 bases separates them. CDR1 is given as SGHDT and CDR2 as YYEEEE, both from the germline V gene. From the cysteine through the phenylalanine, the CDR3 covers 15 amino acids. The retained sequence is limited to the CDR3, 45 bases, with the frame set at the first base. The sequence was obtained from a female donor in good health, enrolled as a control in a pregnancy study. Recombination linked TRBV5-6 to TRBJ2-7; the D region possibly corresponds to TRBD2 (5 bases align). Sequencing was performed on CD8+ T cells from peripheral blood mononuclear cells, taken after pregnancy. The DNA is as follows: TGTGCCAGCAGCTTGTGGGAGTTTCGACACTACGAGCAGTACTTC. It is translated as CASSLWEFRHYEQYF.